This TCR beta chain was sequenced during a study of human T cells and chemical hapten exposure (dated by TCRdb to the early 2020s). Regarding the complete study: For sensitization, 2% DPC in acetone was applied to a 2 cm by 2 cm area of upper inner arm skin. Libraries were pooled for sequencing, and variation in per-sample TCR yields was attributed mainly to small differences in library volumes within the pool. Patch testing was done on the upper back using Finn chambers containing 0.01% DPC, and results were scored after 6 days according to International Contact Dermatitis Research Group standards. Alopecia areata with under or over 50% scalp involvement, alopecia totalis and alopecia universalis were represented in the patient cohort, which was mostly female. Blood samples were taken from patients before sensitization (week 0) and at 2, 6 and about 24 weeks after DPC sensitization. Throughout the roughly 23-week study period, patients were also given weekly therapeutic DPC doses on the scalp. Twenty-nine alopecia patients provided blood for TCR sequencing at one to four time points (pre-sensitization, 2, 6 and 24 weeks). In alopecia patients, the study followed how the peripheral blood TCR repertoire changed in vivo over primary and secondary sensitization to diphenylcyclopropenone (DPC), a hapten. Here is what the overall study found, with its caveats: DPC sensitization did not change the number of TCRs with a frequency above 1 in 1000, and there was no evidence of changes in global repertoire structure. The number of PT1 expanded TCRs positively correlated with patch test score, significant at thresholds 8, 16 and 32 but not 4. Repeated subsampling changed both the strength of the expansion versus patch-test correlation and the threshold at which the correlation became significant. Alopecia, a presumed autoimmune disease, was present in all patients, so the immune response of the patients might differ from that of healthy individuals. Expanded TCRs formed significantly more large CDR3 similarity clusters than pre-sensitization or healthy control sets, consistent with antigen-driven responses.

V loses 7 bases of germline sequence and J loses 2 bases, and the interval between the two ends is 14 bases. The CDR3 holds 14 amino acids from the cysteine to the phenylalanine. Only the CDR3 part of the read is kept: 42 bases, read in frame from the first base. As encoded in the germline V gene, CDR1 is SGHTA while CDR2 is FQGNSA. The time point label, as the study defines it: pre-sensitization, week 0. In the paper's terms, the treatment or condition label means: therapeutic diphenylcyclopropenone sensitization with weekly scalp DPC. At every patch-test visit, the blood draw took place before the patch test was put on. Patients were considered eligible if aged 18 to 70, diagnosed with alopecia and deemed suitable for DPC therapy, and patients were excluded if pregnant. Total RNA was extracted from unfractionated whole blood collected in Tempus Blood RNA tubes. Receptor libraries were prepared by RACE. Sequenced on a NextSeq 500. During library preparation, unique molecular identifiers were attached to individual cDNA molecules so that TCRs could be counted quantitatively and reproducibly. For every blood RNA sample, sequencing covered both the TCR alpha and TCR beta chains. The source study handled its data this way. A median of about 87,000 TCRs per sample was observed, with a range of roughly 23,224 to 700,000. The Decombinator software suite was used to annotate the V, J and CDR3 of the TCR reads. For PS versus PT1 abundance plots, all samples were subsampled to the same number of TCRs (28,000). TCRs were defined as expanded if absent before sensitization and observed at least eight times at the 2-week time point. Using fastp at Q25 and MiXCR, TCRdb reprocessed the public reads and kept productive beta chains. Records with the same CDR3 protein are collapsed into one entry carrying the most frequent genes and DNA. The V and J calls were determined by TCRdb, not by the authors. Counted in this sample were 99,000 or so distinct CDR3 sequences; under 14% of them appeared once. Clones ranked in the top ten supply around 3.1% of the sample.

Concerning this clonotype: It has no known antigen specificity. Per-base quality was not reported, and no clone a single base away is much larger than it.

The sequence is built from TRBV7-2 and TRBJ2-5; the D segment cannot be called with confidence. The TCR comes from a woman aged 55-69 years with alopecia areata. Some clones in this sample may be carry-over from other donors' samples. Sequenced here: whole blood, sampled in connection with sensitization to the hapten diphenylcyclopropenone (DPC). The CDR3 is CASTEYRAQETQYF. Read as DNA, the sequence is TGTGCCAGCACCGAGTACCGGGCGCAAGAGACCCAGTACTTC.